One and the same sample provided the 27 T cell receptor beta chains below, sequenced in a study of quantifying T cell responses using KT2 cells (dated by TCRdb to about 2017). With respect to the entire study: RNA was DNase-treated and reverse transcribed with TCR alpha and beta constant-region primers, mostly using SuperScript III.

The library was built by means of UMI-ligation and nested PCR. The instrument was an Illumina MiSeq. T4 RNA ligase 1 was used to ligate a single-stranded oligonucleotide containing the Illumina SP2 sequence and a UMI to the 3' end of the cDNA. PCR1 ran approximately 4 cycles (98°C 15 s, 69°C 30 s, 72°C 40 s); the beta primer was an equimolar mix of RC1.1 and RC1.2 covering TRBC1 and TRBC2. TCRdb applied fastp at Q25 and MiXCR to the public reads, then kept only in-frame beta chains. CDR3 protein sequences are deduplicated, and each keeps its most common genes and DNA. This sample gives fewer than 50,000 distinct CDR3 sequences in total; about 17% of them show up just once. In total, the top ten clones hold 43% of the sample. Sequencing was done on a sample of PBMCs spiked with cells of the T cell clone KT2. The source is a human donor.

The gene calls are TRBV18 and TRBJ1-2; a possible D gene is TRBD1 (6 bases). This CDR3 comprises 16 residues. V was pared by 3 bases and J by 0 bases, with 14 bases between. Germline values: CDR1 KGHSH, CDR2 LQKENI. The CDR3 is CASSPLAQGANYGYTF. The CDR3 DNA reads as TGTGCCAGCTCACCTCTGGCACAGGGAGCTAACTATGGCTACACCTTC.

This clonotype was counted only a few times. The chain carries TRBV27 and TRBJ1-6; D is ambiguous. CDR3 size: 12 residues. V lost 2 bases, J lost 9 bases, and 5 bases lay in between. Germline values: CDR1 MNHEY, CDR2 SMNVEV (reference sequence). CDR3 sequence reads: CASSLNGSPLHF. The CDR3 bases are TGTGCCAGCAGTTTAAACGGTTCACCCCTCCACTTT.

This rearrangement joins TRBV7-6 to TRBJ2-7, with D unclear. This CDR3 spans 14 amino acids. Germline V lookup: CDR1 SGHVS, CDR2 FNYEAQ. V gave up 1 base and J gave up 5 bases, with 12 bases separating them. CDR3 DNA: TGTGCCAGCAGCTTAGGGGGTCTTAGAAACGAGCAGTACTTC. It is translated as CASSLGGLRNEQYF.

The DNA of the CDR3 is TGTGCCAGCAGTTTCGGGCGTATGGCCCGACTAGCGGGAGGCCAAGACACAGATACGCAGTATTTT. It codes for CASSFGRMARLAGGQDTDTQYF. This chain links TRBV28 with TRBJ2-3, with 13 nucleotides matching TRBD2. This CDR3 is 22 amino acids long. The V gene's germline CDR1 is MDHEN and CDR2 SYDVKM. V lost 3 bases and J lost 2; bases outside the gene matches: 20. Filled out from reference TRBV28 and TRBJ2-3, the complete variable domain reads DVKVTQSSRYLVKRTGEKVFLECVQDMDHENMFWYRQDPGLGLRLIYFSYDVKMKEKGDIPEGYSVSREKKERFSLILESASTNQTSMYLCASSFGRMARLAGGQDTDTQYFGPGTRLTVL.

Only a few counts were recorded for this clonotype. The V call is TRBV20-1, the J call TRBJ2-2; 8 positions match TRBD2. The CDR3 extends over 15 amino acids. With 5 bases clipped from V and 6 bases from J, the junction kept 11 bases outside the gene matches. The V gene's germline CDR1 is DFQATT and CDR2 SNEGSKA (reference sequence). The CDR3, as DNA: TGCAGTGCTGCATCGGGGGGGCCGGTCCCCGGGGAGCTGTTTTTT. It is translated as CSAASGGPVPGELFF.

This clonotype has only a few counts. This chain links TRBV18 with TRBJ2-7; 7 positions agree with TRBD1. The germline V gene has CDR1 KGHSH and CDR2 LQKENI. The CDR3 spans 12 residues. V trimming: 4 bases; J trimming: 7 bases; junction bases outside the gene matches: 4. The CDR3: CASSQGAGEQYF. CDR3 nucleotide sequence: TGTGCCAGCTCACAGGGGGCAGGGGAGCAGTACTTC.

In this sample, this clonotype turned up many times. This rearrangement joins TRBV6-4 to TRBJ2-2; 12 nucleotides agree with TRBD1. V was clipped by 3 bases and J by 2 bases; unmatched bases: 10. Germline V gene lookup returns CDR1 MRHNA and CDR2 SNTAGT. The CDR3 extends over 19 amino acids. CDR3 residues: CASSDPRDRGRFNTGELFF. CDR3 nucleotides: TGTGCCAGCAGTGATCCCCGGGACAGGGGGCGTTTCAACACCGGGGAGCTGTTTTTT.

This clonotype was seen many times. V usage is TRBV20-1 and J usage is TRBJ2-7; D unclear. The CDR3 has 12 residues. From germline, CDR1 is DFQATT and CDR2 SNEGSKA (reference sequence). V was cut by 5 bases and J by 1 base, with 9 bases left in between. The CDR3 DNA sequence: TGCAGTGCTGAAGGCCCTTCCTACGAGCAGTACTTC. Protein: CSAEGPSYEQYF.

This clonotype was found many times. The chain uses TRBV3-1 and TRBJ2-3, with a possible D match to TRBD2 (6 bases). CDR1 is LGHDT, CDR2 YNNKEL, per germline (reference sequence). V was pared by 1 base and J by 4 bases, with 12 bases between. The CDR3 has 15 residues. CDR3 sequence (DNA): TGTGCCAGCAGCCAAGGCGGGGATAGCGCAGATACGCAGTATTTT. As protein: CASSQGGDSADTQYF.

This clonotype occurred a few times. This rearrangement joins TRBV5-4 to TRBJ2-7, with a weak D call TRBD2 (6 bases). The V end lost 5 bases, the J end lost 2 bases, and 14 bases lay between the germline ends. CDR1 and CDR2 from the germline V gene are SGHNT and YYREEE (reference sequence). This CDR3 is 14 amino acids long. CDR3 sequence (DNA): TGTGCCAGCAGTCGAGTCGAGCGGGCCTACGAGCAGTACTTC. This translates into CASSRVERAYEQYF.

This clonotype was counted at least ten times. V is TRBV4-3 and J is TRBJ2-6; 8 nucleotides align to TRBD1. The length of the CDR3 is 17 residues. CDR1 is LGHNA and CDR2 is YSLEER in the germline V gene. V shed 0 bases, J shed 2 bases, and the junction held 3 bases outside the gene matches. CDR3 sequence: CASSQDPGGTGANVLTF. Written as DNA, the CDR3 is TGCGCCAGCAGCCAAGACCCAGGGGGCACTGGGGCCAACGTCCTGACTTTC.

This clonotype was counted only a few times. The chain employs TRBV19 and TRBJ2-7, with D possibly TRBD2 on 7 matching bases. V was shortened by 4 bases and J by 2 bases, with 15 bases between the two germline ends. The CDR3 contains 15 residues. The germline V gene has CDR1 LNHDA and CDR2 SQIVND (reference sequence). The CDR3 reads CASSRVGGLPYEQYF. The CDR3 nucleotides read TGTGCCAGTAGTAGGGTCGGGGGGCTTCCCTACGAGCAGTACTTC.

This chain joins TRBV4-1 and TRBJ1-4; 9 bases map to TRBD1. The CDR3 contains 15 residues. Germline CDR1 is MGHRA and CDR2 is YSYEKL. Trimming cost V 1 base and J 5 bases; bases outside gene matches: 2. The CDR3 DNA is TGCGCCAGCAGCCAAGTAGGACAGGGGAATGAAAAACTGTTTTTT. Amino acid sequence: CASSQVGQGNEKLFF.

The sample holds a few counts of this clonotype. The chain couples TRBV28 to TRBJ2-3, with D unresolved. Between the trimmed V and J ends, which lost 5 bases and 1 base, there was a span of 13 bases. The CDR3 runs 15 residues. Germline V gene sequence: CDR1 MDHEN, CDR2 SYDVKM. Here the CDR3 DNA reads TGTGCCAGCAGTCTGGTGGGTCCCCGCACAGATACGCAGTATTTT. Encoded protein: CASSLVGPRTDTQYF.

This clonotype was seen many times. V and J are TRBV6-5 and TRBJ1-1; possible D gene TRBD1, 6 bases. Trimming stripped 0 bases from V and 0 bases from J, with 8 bases between. There are 15 residues in the CDR3. The V gene's germline CDR1 is MNHEY and CDR2 SVGAGI. In DNA form, the CDR3 reads TGTGCCAGCAGTTACTCGTGGACAGTGAACACTGAAGCTTTCTTT. Protein product: CASSYSWTVNTEAFF.

Only a few counts were recorded for this clonotype. This chain links TRBV6-5 with TRBJ2-1, with 9 nucleotides matching TRBD2. Losses at the gene ends were 6 bases for V and 9 bases for J; bases not matched to a gene: 6. Germline assignment: CDR1 MNHEY and CDR2 SVGAGI. The CDR3 spans 13 residues. This CDR3 is CASSERGASEQFF. The DNA for the CDR3 is TGTGCCAGCAGCGAGCGGGGGGCCAGTGAGCAGTTCTTC.

This clonotype showed up just a few times. V is TRBV3-1 and J is TRBJ2-7; TRBD2 matches 7 bases. Germline V gene lookup returns CDR1 LGHDT and CDR2 YNNKEL (reference sequence). Trimming cost V 4 bases and J 4 bases; bases outside gene matches: 7. CDR3 length: 14 amino acids. The CDR3 DNA sequence: TGTGCCAGCAGCCTGGGACTAACTAAGTACGAGCAGTACTTC. This translates into CASSLGLTKYEQYF.

The chain links TRBV2 to TRBJ2-1, with D maybe TRBD2 (7 bases). Trimming removed 10 bases at V and 4 bases at J, with 17 bases between. CDR1 and CDR2 from the germline V gene are SNHLY and FYNNEI. This CDR3 has 14 amino acids. The CDR3 region is CATRIGGGYNEQFF. The CDR3 coding sequence is TGTGCCACCAGAATAGGGGGGGGTTACAATGAGCAGTTCTTC.

In this sample, this clonotype turned up many times. The chain uses TRBV3-1 and TRBJ2-3; 14 bases fit TRBD2. This CDR3 contains 20 residues. CDR1 is LGHDT, CDR2 YNNKEL, per germline (reference sequence). V was pared by 0 bases and J by 6 bases, with 14 bases of the junction left unmatched. DNA of the CDR3: TGTGCCAGCAGCCAAGAAATCTTTGGTCGACTAGCGGGAGGGGAGGATACGCAGTATTTT. Translation gives CASSQEIFGRLAGGEDTQYF.

This clonotype was observed a handful of times. The J gene is TRBJ2-6, the V gene TRBV7-2; TRBD2 matches at 8 bases. After removal of 5 bases from V and 1 base from J, the junction contained 4 bases not matched to a gene. Germline V CDR1 and CDR2: SGHTA, FQGNSA. This CDR3 comprises 16 residues. In DNA form, the CDR3 reads TGTGCCAGCAGCCTCCGGGGGGGATCTGGGGCCAACGTCCTGACTTTC. Amino acid sequence: CASSLRGGSGANVLTF.

The chain has TRBV3-1 and TRBJ2-5; 10 bases align to TRBD2. Trimming took 1 base from V and 2 from J; bases not matched to a gene: 4. The CDR3 is made up of 16 amino acids. Germline CDR1 is LGHDT and CDR2 is YNNKEL (reference sequence). The CDR3 region has the DNA TGTGCCAGCAGCCAAGCTCGGACTAGCGGACAAGAGACCCAGTACTTC. This gives the protein CASSQARTSGQETQYF.

This clonotype has only a few counts. V and J are TRBV5-1 and TRBJ2-5, with TRBD1 matching over 11 bases. V lost 4 bases, J lost 2 bases, and 4 bases stayed unmatched. The CDR3 length is 15 residues. Germline V gene lookup returns CDR1 SGHRS and CDR2 YFSETQ. CDR3 region: CASSPGTGGQETQYF. The CDR3 region has the DNA TGCGCCAGCAGCCCTGGGACAGGGGGACAAGAGACCCAGTACTTC.

V usage is TRBV7-2 and J usage is TRBJ2-2; D ambiguous. The germline V gene has CDR1 SGHTA and CDR2 FQGNSA. Between the trimmed V and J ends, which lost 5 bases and 4 bases, there was a span of 8 bases. The CDR3 runs 13 residues. Written as DNA, the CDR3 is TGTGCCAGCAGCCCCCGGACCACCGGGGAGCTGTTTTTT. Its translation is CASSPRTTGELFF. The full variable domain, rest sourced from reference TRBV7-2 and TRBJ2-2, is GAGVSQSPSNKVTEKGKDVELRCDPISGHTALYWYRQSLGQGLEFLIYFQGNSAPDKSGLPSDRFSAERTGGSVSTLTIQRTQQEDSAVYLCASSPRTTGELFFGEGSRLTVL.

This clonotype was counted between two and nine times. Here the CDR3 reads CASSFGGLAGAEQYF. The CDR3 nucleotides read TGTGCCAGCAGTTTCGGGGGACTAGCGGGGGCTGAGCAGTACTTC. The chain has TRBV12-3 or TRBV12-4 and TRBJ2-7, with TRBD2 matching 14 bases. The CDR3 runs 15 residues. After removal of 3 bases from V and 7 bases from J, the junction contained 5 bases not matched to a gene.

CDR3 nucleotide sequence: TGCAGCGTTGATGGATGGGGGCGGAGTGGCTACACCTTC. This encodes CSVDGWGRSGYTF. V usage is TRBV29-1 and J usage is TRBJ1-2; maybe TRBD1 (6 bases). This CDR3 region has 13 residues. The V end lost 3 bases, the J end lost 7 bases, and 15 bases lay between the germline ends. The germline gives CDR1 SQVTM, CDR2 ANQGSEA.

The genes are TRBV7-2 and TRBJ1-1, with TRBD1 identical over 8 bases. J gave up 4 bases and V 5 bases, and 6 bases lay outside the gene matches. The CDR3 is 14 amino acids. The V gene's germline CDR1 is SGHTA and CDR2 FQGNSA. The CDR3: CASSPDREGTEAFF. DNA for the CDR3: TGTGCCAGCAGCCCGGACAGGGAAGGCACTGAAGCTTTCTTT.

The chain carries TRBV27 and TRBJ2-5; 10 nucleotides line up with TRBD1. In germline, CDR1 is MNHEY, CDR2 SMNVEV (reference sequence). CDR3 length equals 15 residues. With 5 bases clipped from V and 4 bases from J, the junction kept 7 bases outside the gene matches. CDR3 nucleotides: TGTGCCAGCAGTCCCCGGGGGGACAGGGGAGAGACCCAGTACTTC. It translates to CASSPRGDRGETQYF.